This T cell receptor beta chain was sequenced for a study of T cells in Graves' hyperthyroidism and ophthalmopathy. Losses at the gene ends were 4 bases for V and 0 bases for J; bases not matched to a gene: 6. The CDR3 totals 16 residues. CDR1 and CDR2 (germline): SEHNR, FQNEAQ (reference sequence). Amplified regions were TCR beta CDR3 sequences from RNA transcripts. A first-round RT-PCR of the TCR CDR3 used the HTBI primer set. TCRdb redid the calling of the multiplex PCR reads with MiXCR, one entry per CDR3 protein. The profile shows about 350,000 distinct CDR3 sequences, more than 11% of them singletons.

The chain is built from TRBV7-9 and TRBJ2-7; TRBD2 matches 10 bases. This TCR derives from a woman in her twenties or thirties with Graves' hyperthyroidism. The source material was blood. The CDR3 loop reads CASSSPASGGSYEQYF. The CDR3 DNA sequence: TGTGCCAGCAGCTCCCCGGCTAGCGGGGGCTCCTACGAGCAGTACTTC.